A single sample is the source of the 10 T cell receptor beta chains below, sequenced in a study of blood T cell repertoires in COVID-19 (dated by TCRdb to between 2020 and 2021). The library was prepared using the immunoSEQ multiplex PCR assay. TCRdb retrieved this table from immuneACCESS and kept in-frame rearrangements only. Not all clones are present; in checked studies, unresolved V genes account for under half, and no reason is known for the remainder. The sample table holds about 380,000 clones, of which 70% to 85% were seen once. The ten most abundant clones make up around 1% of the sample. Material for sequencing was peripheral blood. These receptors were obtained from a human donor with acute or convalescent COVID-19. The donor label of this sample is uncertain.

This clone appeared once. This chain joins TRBV19 and TRBJ1-1; D uncertain. Trimming stripped 3 bases from V and 4 bases from J, with 12 bases between. Germline CDR1 reads LNHDA; CDR2 reads SQIVND (reference sequence). The CDR3 runs 14 residues. CDR3 in amino acids: CASSMDPGGTEAFF. CDR3 DNA sequence: TGTGCCAGTAGTATGGATCCGGGTGGCACTGAAGCTTTCTTT.

The gene calls are TRBV4-2 and TRBJ2-1; tentative D call: TRBD2 (6 bases). V was cut by 1 base and J by 8 bases, with 12 bases left in between. Germline V gene sequence: CDR1 LGHNA, CDR2 YNFKEQ. The CDR3 runs to 14 residues. The CDR3 protein is CASSQVTSRYEQFF. The DNA for the CDR3 is TGTGCCAGCAGCCAAGTAACTAGCCGCTATGAGCAGTTCTTC.

This clone was counted only a few times. The chain is built from TRBV28 and TRBJ2-1; 8 bases align to TRBD1. The CDR3 covers 15 residues. Germline V gene data show CDR1 as MDHEN and CDR2 as SYDVKM. J gave up 6 bases and V 10 bases, and 14 bases lay outside the gene matches. CDR3 loop: CAIARGQVRSNEQFF. The CDR3, as DNA: TGTGCCATCGCGAGGGGACAGGTTCGCAGCAATGAGCAGTTCTTC. The full variable domain, its missing parts supplied by reference TRBV28 and TRBJ2-1, is DVKVTQSSRYLVKRTGEKVFLECVQDMDHENMFWYRQDPGLGLRLIYFSYDVKMKEKGDIPEGYSVSREKKERFSLILESASTNQTSMYLCAIARGQVRSNEQFFGPGTRLTVL.

This chain connects TRBV9 to TRBJ2-3; D call uncertain. The CDR3 has 14 amino acids. Germline V gene lookup returns CDR1 SGDLS and CDR2 YYNGEE. V shed 0 bases and J shed 2 bases, with 7 bases lying between them. CDR3 coding DNA: TGTGCCAGCAGCGTAGCGCGCCTCACAGATACGCAGTATTTT. Amino acids: CASSVARLTDTQYF.

The chain combines TRBV24-1 with TRBJ2-2, with a weak D call TRBD1 (5 bases). Germline values: CDR1 KGHDR, CDR2 SFDVKD. V shed 8 bases and J shed 2 bases, with 8 bases lying between them. The CDR3 contains 13 residues. CDR3 amino acids: CATMGQNTGELFF. The CDR3, as DNA: TGTGCCACCATGGGGCAAAACACCGGGGAGCTGTTTTTT.

V gene TRBV7-2 combines with J gene TRBJ2-2; D uncertain. Germline assignment: CDR1 SGHTA and CDR2 FQGNSA. V was cut by 2 bases and J by 8 bases, with 18 bases left in between. CDR3 size: 16 residues. The CDR3 DNA is TGTGCCAGCAGCTTACCTAGAGACTCTAGATGGGGGGAGCTGTTTTTT. Its translation is CASSLPRDSRWGELFF.

This sequence joins TRBV5-4 and TRBJ2-3; 8 bases agree with TRBD2. Germline V lookup: CDR1 SGHNT, CDR2 YYREEE (reference sequence). V lost 2 bases and J lost 0; bases outside the gene matches: 5. The CDR3 has 16 amino acids. CDR3 loop: CASSFGGGLSTDTQYF. The CDR3 region has the DNA TGTGCCAGCAGCTTTGGCGGGGGGCTTAGCACAGATACGCAGTATTTT.

The chain is built from TRBV6-6 and TRBJ1-1; 7 bases are a match to TRBD1. Trimming removed 6 bases from V and 5 bases from J; junction bases left unmatched: 6. The CDR3 is 13 amino acids. Per the germline V gene, CDR1 is MNHNY and CDR2 is SVGAGI (reference sequence). CDR3 bases: TGTGCCAGCAGCCCCAGGGGGGTGACTGAAGCTTTCTTT. As protein: CASSPRGVTEAFF.

The gene calls are TRBV9 and TRBJ2-7; 10 bases are a match to TRBD2. Per germline, CDR1 SGDLS and CDR2 YYNGEE. The CDR3 contains 16 residues. Trimming cost V 0 bases and J 3 bases; bases outside gene matches: 6. Here the CDR3 reads CASSVGGAGGLYEQYF. As DNA, the CDR3 is TGTGCCAGCAGCGTAGGTGGAGCGGGGGGGCTCTACGAGCAGTACTTC.

This clone has more than one count but fewer than ten. The J gene is TRBJ1-1, the V gene TRBV18, with 9 bases aligning to TRBD1. The V and J ends lost 7 bases and 3 bases, in that order; junction bases with no gene match: 3. The CDR3 has 13 residues. Germline CDR1 KGHSH, CDR2 LQKENI. In nucleotides, the CDR3 is TGTGCCAGCTTTTGGGACAGGGACACTGAAGCTTTCTTT. This encodes CASFWDRDTEAFF.